These 18 T cell receptor beta chains were sequenced from one sample in a study of vaccination and CD4 T cells after COVID-19. These receptors' targets are unknown. Specified treatment: approximately nine-day PBMC culture with coronavirus spike peptide pools or control peptides (ViraFEST assay). Sequenced with the Oncomine TCR Beta short-read assay was DNA taken from cultured CD4+ T cells. TCRdb used MiXCR to reprocess the PCR reads, holding one entry per CDR3 protein. The sample contains roughly 13,000 distinct CDR3 sequences, roughly 27% of which appear only once. This specimen consisted of CD4+ T cells from blood, cultured in vitro, obtained before SARS-CoV-2 vaccination. Every receptor here comes from a human donor who received a COVID-19 vaccine.

This clonotype has only a few counts. The CDR3 DNA is TGTGCCAGCAGCTCCCCAGGGGACTTCTCTGGAAACACCATATATTTT. This encodes CASSSPGDFSGNTIYF. V is TRBV5-4 and J is TRBJ1-3, with D perhaps TRBD1 (6 bases). CDR1 and CDR2 (germline): SGHNT, YYREEE (reference sequence). Deletions cut 3 bases from V and 0 bases from J, with 13 bases between. The CDR3 is made up of 16 amino acids.

This clonotype has a handful of counts. V and J are TRBV20-1 and TRBJ1-5, with 7 bases fitting TRBD1. The CDR3 spans 13 residues. V shed 3 bases and J 1 base; nucleotides not matched to a gene: 0. In germline, CDR1 is DFQATT, CDR2 SNEGSKA (reference sequence). CDR3 amino acids: CSARTGSNQPQHF. In DNA, the CDR3 is TGCAGTGCTAGGACAGGGAGCAATCAGCCCCAGCATTTT.

This clonotype was observed a handful of times. This chain connects TRBV5-6 to TRBJ2-7; D gene ambiguous. There are 11 residues in the CDR3. From germline, CDR1 is SGHDT and CDR2 YYEEEE. V lost 4 bases, J lost 3 bases, and 5 bases lay in between. CDR3 DNA: TGTGCCAGCAGCGCCAGCTACGAGCAGTACTTC. Protein product: CASSASYEQYF.

This clonotype has just a few counts. The CDR3 region is CSVEKGRATEAFF. DNA for the CDR3: TGCAGCGTTGAAAAGGGCAGGGCCACTGAAGCTTTCTTT. This chain links TRBV29-1 with TRBJ1-1; TRBD1 is a possible D gene (5 bases). The germline V gene encodes CDR1 SQVTM and CDR2 ANQGSEA. Trimming took off 2 bases at V and 4 bases at J, with 11 bases between the two ends. This CDR3 spans 13 amino acids.

The V and J genes are TRBV6-5 and TRBJ1-4, with a weak D call TRBD1 (6 bases). CDR3 length: 17 residues. The germline V gene has CDR1 MNHEY and CDR2 SVGAGI. V was shortened by 0 bases and J by 7 bases, with 18 bases between the two germline ends. The CDR3 DNA follows: TGTGCCAGCAGTTACTCGAGAAGTCGGGGGGCGAGTGAAAAACTGTTTTTT. Protein product: CASSYSRSRGASEKLFF.

This clonotype was seen only a few times. The rearrangement uses TRBV20-1 and TRBJ2-5, with 9 bases lining up with TRBD2. Trimming removed 5 bases from V and 5 bases from J; junction bases left unmatched: 12. The CDR3 contains 15 residues. CDR1 is DFQATT, CDR2 SNEGSKA, per germline (reference sequence). CDR3 DNA: TGCAGTGCTTCTACTCCGGGACTAGCTGGGGAGACCCAGTACTTC. The encoded protein is CSASTPGLAGETQYF.

The chain employs TRBV29-1 and TRBJ1-1, with TRBD1 as a possible D gene (6 bases). Trimming cost V 7 bases and J 4 bases, with 16 bases left between them. The CDR3 totals 13 residues. In germline, CDR1 is SQVTM, CDR2 ANQGSEA. CDR3 nucleotides: TGCAGCGCCCTGACAGGACTTCTCACTGAAGCTTTCTTT. Residues: CSALTGLLTEAFF.

This clonotype was picked up a small number of times. V gene TRBV19 combines with J gene TRBJ1-5; TRBD1 aligns across 8 bases. Germline CDR1 LNHDA, CDR2 SQIVND (reference sequence). The CDR3 extends over 14 amino acids. Germline trimming cut 5 bases from V and 5 bases from J; bases unmatched to any gene: 5. CDR3 coding DNA: TGTGCCAGTAGTGGGGGACAGGAACATCAGCCCCAGCATTTT. This codes for CASSGGQEHQPQHF.

This clonotype was seen more than once but under ten times. The rearrangement joins TRBV7-2 to TRBJ2-7; perhaps TRBD2 as D (7 bases). Germline loops: CDR1 SGHTA, CDR2 FQGNSA. V was pared by 0 bases and J by 5 bases, with 11 bases between. This CDR3 has 14 residues. CDR3 nucleotide sequence: TGTGCCAGCAGCTTAGCGGGGGGGCCACACGAGCAGTACTTC. Its translation: CASSLAGGPHEQYF.

This clonotype is labeled medium-sized. The genes are TRBV6-1 and TRBJ2-5; D tentatively fits TRBD1 or TRBD2 (6 bases each). The CDR3 is 15 residues long. V was cut by 6 bases and J by 0 bases, with 14 bases left in between. The germline CDR1 and CDR2 sequences are MNHNS and SASEGT. The DNA for the CDR3 is TGTGCCAGCAGGCGGGACACCACTTACCAAGAGACCCAGTACTTC. Encoded protein: CASRRDTTYQETQYF.

This clonotype was seen once. The J gene is TRBJ1-1, the V gene TRBV11-2, with D maybe TRBD1 (5 bases). The CDR3 contains 14 residues. The V end lost 5 bases, the J end lost 7 bases, and 17 bases lay between the germline ends. Germline values: CDR1 SGHAT, CDR2 FQNNGV. CDR3 sequence reads: CASSRWGGTIEAFF. CDR3 nucleotides: TGTGCCAGCAGCCGCTGGGGGGGTACAATTGAAGCTTTCTTT.

J is TRBJ2-2 and V is TRBV11-3; 8 bases are shared with TRBD1. The V and J ends lost 1 base and 3 bases, in that order; junction bases with no gene match: 10. The CDR3 loop spans 18 amino acids. The germline V gene has CDR1 SGHNT and CDR2 YENEEA. CDR3 region: CASSLVPLDRAHTGELFF. CDR3 nucleotide sequence: TGTGCCAGCAGCTTAGTTCCCCTGGACAGGGCTCACACCGGGGAGCTGTTTTTT.

V usage is TRBV5-5 and J usage is TRBJ2-1; D not certain. Deletions cut 4 bases from V and 0 bases from J, with 8 bases between. This CDR3 comprises 14 residues. CDR1 is SGHKS, CDR2 YYEKEE, per germline (reference sequence). This CDR3 reads CASSRSSSYNEQFF. The CDR3 bases are TGTGCCAGCAGCCGGTCGAGCTCCTACAATGAGCAGTTCTTC. Supplemented by reference TRBV5-5 and TRBJ2-1, the full variable domain reads DAGVTQSPTHLIKTRGQQVTLRCSPISGHKSVSWYQQVLGQGPQFIFQYYEKEERGRGNFPDRFSARQFPNYSSELNVNALLLGDSALYLCASSRSSSYNEQFFGPGTRLTVL.

Note on this clonotype: The missing conserved phenylalanine or tryptophan at the end of this CDR3 makes a read error likely. The genes are TRBV10-3 and TRBJ1-6; 12 bases match TRBD1. This CDR3 has 16 amino acids. Germline-derived CDR1 and CDR2 are ENHRY and SYGVKD. The CDR3 sequence: CAISGGTGGNNSPLHS. The CDR3 DNA is TGTGCCATAAGTGGCGGGACAGGGGGCAATAATTCACCCCTCCACTCT.

This clonotype has more than one count but fewer than ten. The chain employs TRBV10-2 and TRBJ1-2, with TRBD1 as a possible D gene (5 bases). CDR1 WSHSY and CDR2 SAAADI come from the germline V gene. Trimming pared 8 bases from V and 4 bases from J, leaving 11 bases between. CDR3 length equals 12 residues. CDR3 DNA: TGCGCCAGCGCGACAGCCGGCTATGGCTACACCTTC. Protein product: CASATAGYGYTF.

DNA of the CDR3: TGTGCCATCAGTACGGACAGGAGAGAATATGGCTACACCTTC. Encoded protein: CAISTDRREYGYTF. V is TRBV10-3 and J is TRBJ1-2; 7 nucleotides agree with TRBD1. The CDR3 extends over 14 amino acids. Germline V gives CDR1 ENHRY, CDR2 SYGVKD. Trimming cost V 5 bases and J 5 bases; bases outside gene matches: 8.

This clonotype was picked up a small number of times. The gene calls are TRBV20-1 and TRBJ2-3; 8 bases match TRBD2. The V gene end was trimmed by 2 bases and the J gene end by 6 bases; junction bases not matched to a gene: 10. This CDR3 contains 15 residues. Germline lookup yields CDR1 DFQATT and CDR2 SNEGSKA (reference sequence). The chain's CDR3 is CSARPPFGGADTQYF. As DNA, the CDR3 is TGCAGTGCTAGACCCCCATTCGGGGGGGCGGATACGCAGTATTTT.

This clonotype has more than one count but fewer than ten. The chain uses TRBV7-6 and TRBJ2-1, with TRBD2 as a possible D gene (5 bases). V lost 1 base and J lost 3, with 13 bases in between. There are 16 residues in the CDR3. In germline, CDR1 is SGHVS, CDR2 FNYEAQ. The CDR3 DNA reads as TGTGCCAGCAGCTTAGGCCGTCCGGGGTTCTACAATGAGCAGTTCTTC. This sequence encodes CASSLGRPGFYNEQFF.